What follows are 31 T cell receptor beta chains derived from one specimen sequenced in a study of neurological immune-mediated disorders. One entry per CDR3 protein, called by TCRdb with MiXCR from the 5' RACE reads. The data show tens of thousands of distinct CDR3 sequences, with roughly 4.3% seen just once and around 7% held by the top ten. The sample was PBMCs. Every receptor here comes from a man under 40 with multiple sclerosis.

This clonotype was seen many times. V gene TRBV5-6 combines with J gene TRBJ2-2; D uncertain. Germline CDR1 SGHDT, CDR2 YYEEEE. This CDR3 region has 11 residues. Deletions cut 3 bases from V and 7 bases from J, with 4 bases between. The CDR3 spells CASSWSGELFF. The CDR3 nucleotides read TGTGCCAGCAGCTGGAGCGGGGAGCTGTTTTTT.

This clonotype was found many times. The chain joins TRBV10-3 to TRBJ2-7; a possible D gene is TRBD1 (5 bases). CDR1 is ENHRY, CDR2 SYGVKD, per germline. Trimming pared 0 bases from V and 0 bases from J, leaving 15 bases between. CDR3 size: 17 residues. The CDR3 sequence is CAISESLTGVSSYEQYF. CDR3 DNA sequence: TGTGCCATCAGTGAGTCTTTAACAGGTGTTAGCTCCTACGAGCAGTACTTC.

This rearrangement joins TRBV6-5 to TRBJ1-1, with D possibly matching TRBD1 (5 bases). V dropped 5 bases and J dropped 3 bases, with 13 bases sitting between them. This CDR3 has 14 residues. Germline CDR1 MNHEY, CDR2 SVGAGI. The CDR3: CASSPGGEDTEAFF. The CDR3 DNA follows: TGTGCCAGCAGTCCCGGGGGGGAGGACACTGAAGCTTTCTTT.

This clonotype showed up many times. The V gene is TRBV20-1, the J gene TRBJ2-6; no clear D gene. This CDR3 spans 15 amino acids. V was shortened by 2 bases and J by 0 bases, with 8 bases between the two germline ends. Germline V gene lookup returns CDR1 DFQATT and CDR2 SNEGSKA (reference sequence). CDR3 DNA: TGCAGTGCTAGACCGGACGGCTCTGGGGCCAACGTCCTGACTTTC. Amino acids: CSARPDGSGANVLTF.

This clonotype was counted at least ten times. The gene calls are TRBV12-3 or TRBV12-4 and TRBJ1-1, with D tentatively TRBD1 (5 bases). Trimming left V 5 bases short and J 4 bases short, with 14 bases between. The CDR3 contains 14 residues. The CDR3 DNA sequence: TGTGCCAGCAGTCCAACCACGACAGTCACTGAAGCTTTCTTT. Amino acid sequence: CASSPTTTVTEAFF.

This clonotype showed up many times. The chain has TRBV7-9 and TRBJ2-2, with D possibly matching TRBD1 (6 bases). Germline V gives CDR1 SEHNR, CDR2 FQNEAQ (reference sequence). The CDR3 runs 13 residues. V lost 6 bases, J lost 6 bases, and 11 bases lay in between. The CDR3 loop reads CASSSRGSGELFF. CDR3 coding DNA: TGTGCCAGCAGTTCCAGGGGTTCCGGGGAGCTGTTTTTT. Based on the CDR3 plus reference TRBV7-9 and TRBJ2-2, the full variable domain is DTGVSQNPRHKITKRGQNVTFRCDPISEHNRLYWYRQTLGQGPEFLTYFQNEAQLEKSRLLSDRFSAERPKGSFSTLEIQRTEQGDSAMYLCASSSRGSGELFFGEGSRLTVL.

The table lists this clonotype with many counts. V and J are TRBV12-3 or TRBV12-4 and TRBJ1-2; TRBD1 matches 8 bases. The CDR3 is 14 residues long. After removal of 5 bases from V and 8 bases from J, the junction contained 10 bases not matched to a gene. In nucleotides, the CDR3 is TGTGCCAGCAGTGCAAGGACAGGGATACGCGGCTACACCTTC. Its protein is CASSARTGIRGYTF.

This clonotype showed up many times. CDR3: CSVEDRGGTGRANYGYTF. CDR3 DNA: TGCAGCGTTGAAGATCGGGGGGGGACAGGGAGAGCTAACTATGGCTACACCTTC. The genes are TRBV29-1 and TRBJ1-2, with 9 nucleotides matching TRBD1. The CDR3 has 18 amino acids. CDR1 is SQVTM and CDR2 is ANQGSEA in the germline V gene. V dropped 0 bases and J dropped 0; count of bases not matched to a gene: 11.

In this sample, this clonotype turned up a few times. This sequence joins TRBV7-6 and TRBJ2-7, with TRBD1 matching 7 bases. The germline gives CDR1 SGHVS, CDR2 FNYEAQ. The CDR3 runs to 18 residues. With V trimmed by 1 base and J by 2 bases, 14 bases remained unmatched. Written as DNA, the CDR3 is TGTGCCAGCAGCTTAGGGGGACAGCATCTTCACGAAGCCTACGAGCAGTACTTC. Its protein is CASSLGGQHLHEAYEQYF.

This clonotype came up many times. The chain carries TRBV7-9 and TRBJ2-5; 14 bases line up with TRBD2. V dropped 4 bases and J dropped 14; count of bases not matched to a gene: 12. The CDR3 extends over 15 amino acids. Germline loops: CDR1 SEHNR, CDR2 FQNEAQ (reference sequence). The CDR3 nucleotides are TGTGCCAGCAGCTCCCTCGGACTAGCGGGGGGTCCTCTATACTTC. Translating it yields CASSSLGLAGGPLYF.

This clonotype was seen repeatedly, ten times or more. CDR3 coding DNA: TGCGCCAGCATGAAGGATGCCTATGGCTACACCTTC. As protein: CASMKDAYGYTF. This chain connects TRBV10-2 to TRBJ1-2; no reliable D call. Germline V gives CDR1 WSHSY, CDR2 SAAADI. V was cut by 7 bases and J by 4 bases, with 10 bases left in between. The CDR3 totals 12 residues.

This clonotype was observed at least ten times. The gene calls are TRBV12-3 or TRBV12-4 and TRBJ1-1, with unresolved D. The length of the CDR3 is 12 residues. The V end was cut by 8 bases, the J end by 0 bases, with 7 bases between. Written as DNA, the CDR3 is TGTGCCAGCCAGGAGCTGAACACTGAAGCTTTCTTT. Translated: CASQELNTEAFF.

On this clonotype itself: A clone one base away is much larger, so this may be a read error. The chain has TRBV20-1 and TRBJ2-5, with 11 bases aligning to TRBD2. Germline V gives CDR1 DFQATT, CDR2 SNEGSKA (reference sequence). The CDR3 is made up of 14 amino acids. After removal of 3 bases from V and 7 bases from J, the junction contained 7 bases not matched to a gene. This CDR3 reads CSASTSGSLGTQYF. DNA of the CDR3: TGCAGTGCTAGTACTAGCGGGAGTCTAGGGACCCAGTACTTC.

This clonotype was counted ten times or more. The DNA for the CDR3 is TGTGCCAGCAGCCTGGGGACAGGGCCGAATCAGCCCCAGCATTTT. Its protein product is CASSLGTGPNQPQHF. V usage is TRBV7-8 and J usage is TRBJ1-5; TRBD1 matches 9 bases. Germline V gene data show CDR1 as SGHVS and CDR2 as FQNEAQ. V trimming: 5 bases; J trimming: 4 bases; junction bases outside the gene matches: 6. The CDR3 spans 15 residues.

This clonotype was seen at least ten times. The chain employs TRBV24-1 and TRBJ2-3, with D tentatively TRBD2 (6 bases). The CDR3 has 19 residues. From germline, CDR1 is KGHDR and CDR2 SFDVKD. The V end was cut by 0 bases, the J end by 3 bases, with 21 bases between. Here the CDR3 reads CATSDLGSGRRGRTDTQYF. The CDR3 region has the DNA TGTGCCACCAGTGATTTGGGCTCCGGGAGACGGGGGAGGACAGATACGCAGTATTTT.

This clonotype has at least ten counts. The chain employs TRBV11-1 and TRBJ2-7; 11 bases agree with TRBD1. The CDR3 is 16 amino acids. CDR1 and CDR2 from the germline V gene are SGHAT and FQDESV (reference sequence). V lost 2 bases, J lost 2 bases, and 5 bases stayed unmatched. CDR3 protein: CASSLSPGQGAYEQYV. The CDR3 DNA reads TGTGCCAGCAGCTTATCACCGGGACAGGGGGCCTACGAGCAGTACGTC.

This clonotype was counted between two and nine times. The rearrangement joins TRBV5-1 to TRBJ1-1, with unresolved D. The germline V gene has CDR1 SGHRS and CDR2 YFSETQ. The V gene lost 6 bases and the J gene lost 3 bases, with 12 bases spanning the gap. This CDR3 region has 13 residues. The CDR3 bases are TGCGCCAGCACCCGGGAATCAGACACTGAAGCTTTCTTT. Residues: CASTRESDTEAFF. The whole variable domain, filled in from reference TRBV5-1 and TRBJ1-1, reads KAGVTQTPRYLIKTRGQQVTLSCSPISGHRSVSWYQQTPGQGLQFLFEYFSETQRNKGNFPGRFSGRQFSNSRSEMNVSTLELGDSALYLCASTRESDTEAFFGQGTRLTVV.

In the case of this clonotype: Sequence at one end of the junction differs from germline and may be a read error. J is TRBJ1-5 and V is TRBV7-9; 7 bases match TRBD1. The CDR3 totals 13 residues. Germline CDR1 and CDR2: SEHNR and FQNEAQ (reference sequence). CDR3 sequence (DNA): TGTGCCAGCAGCCCCACAGGGGATCAGCCCCAGAATTTT. This codes for CASSPTGDQPQNF.

This clonotype was counted between two and nine times. The chain uses TRBV7-8 and TRBJ2-3, with no clear D. This CDR3 has 16 residues. Germline V lookup: CDR1 SGHVS, CDR2 FQNEAQ. V was clipped by 3 bases and J by 0 bases, with 13 bases between them. The DNA for the CDR3 is TGTGCCAGCAGCTTCCGGGTCGCCTCTAGCACAGATACGCAGTATTTT. Translating gives CASSFRVASSTDTQYF.

This chain connects TRBV20-1 to TRBJ2-4, with TRBD2 as a possible D gene (5 bases). Germline CDR1 DFQATT, CDR2 SNEGSKA (reference sequence). The CDR3 length is 15 residues. V lost 0 bases and J lost 3, with 12 bases in between. The CDR3 spells CSARDVKGSKNIQYF. CDR3 nucleotide sequence: TGCAGTGCTAGAGACGTCAAAGGGAGCAAAAACATTCAGTACTTC.

The V gene is TRBV20-1, the J gene TRBJ2-7, with 9 bases fitting TRBD1. Germline V gene sequence: CDR1 DFQATT, CDR2 SNEGSKA (reference sequence). Trimming took 3 bases from V and 6 from J; bases not matched to a gene: 9. The CDR3 has 14 amino acids. CDR3 coding DNA: TGCAGTGCTAGGGGTTGGGACAGGGAAAGCGAGCAGTACTTC. It encodes CSARGWDRESEQYF.

There are many counts of this clonotype. The chain uses TRBV5-1 and TRBJ2-2; no definite D call. Per germline, CDR1 SGHRS and CDR2 YFSETQ. Trimming cost V 0 bases and J 6 bases, with 15 bases left between them. The CDR3 sequence is 16 residues long. The CDR3 loop is CASSLAPTWLAGELFF. The CDR3 region has the DNA TGCGCCAGCAGCTTGGCTCCGACTTGGCTGGCCGGGGAGCTGTTTTTT.

The chain couples TRBV12-3 or TRBV12-4 to TRBJ2-7, with D perhaps being TRBD1 or TRBD2 (5 bases each). V lost 8 bases, J lost 1 base, and 18 bases lay in between. The CDR3 consists of 15 residues. The CDR3 bases are TGTGCCAGCGGTGTTCGGGGCAGAAGGTCCTACGAGCAGTACTTC. It yields the protein CASGVRGRRSYEQYF.

The chain uses TRBV28 and TRBJ1-2; 8 nucleotides align to TRBD1. Germline V CDR1 and CDR2: MDHEN, SYDVKM. The CDR3 loop spans 18 amino acids. Trimming took 7 bases from V and 7 from J; bases not matched to a gene: 23. The CDR3 nucleotides are TGTGCCAGCACTAGGTCAGGAGGGACAGGCCTACGGGGCTGTGGCTACACCTTC. Translated, it gives CASTRSGGTGLRGCGYTF.

This clonotype was detected ten times or more. V and J are TRBV3-1 and TRBJ1-1; no clear D gene. The CDR3 is made up of 14 amino acids. V shed 1 base and J shed 3 bases, with 9 bases lying between them. Per germline, CDR1 LGHDT and CDR2 YNNKEL (reference sequence). As DNA, the CDR3 is TGTGCCAGCAGCCAAGTGGGTGGGCACACTGAAGCTTTCTTT. Its translation is CASSQVGGHTEAFF.

This clonotype was picked up many times. The chain has TRBV20-1 and TRBJ1-1; no firm D call. Between the trimmed V and J ends, which lost 3 bases and 1 base, there was a span of 15 bases. This CDR3 has 15 amino acids. CDR1 and CDR2 (germline): DFQATT, SNEGSKA (reference sequence). The CDR3 DNA sequence: TGCAGTGCTAGTCCAGTAAAACGAGGGAACACTGAAGCTTTCTTT. It is translated as CSASPVKRGNTEAFF.

The gene calls are TRBV11-2 and TRBJ2-1, with 7 bases fitting TRBD1. Germline V gene data show CDR1 as SGHAT and CDR2 as FQNNGV. The CDR3 is 14 residues long. Unmatched junction bases numbered 7, after V lost 5 bases and J lost 6 bases. The CDR3, as DNA: TGTGCCAGCAGCACTGGGAACAGGGGCAATGAGCAGTTCTTC. It yields the protein CASSTGNRGNEQFF.

Many counts were recorded for this clonotype. This sequence joins TRBV28 and TRBJ1-1; D is unresolved. V lost 5 bases and J 5 bases, leaving 15 bases between the germline ends. The CDR3 contains 14 residues. CDR1 is MDHEN, CDR2 SYDVKM, per germline. The CDR3 bases are TGTGCCAGCAGTCCCCTCCACCGAGGTACTGAAGCTTTCTTT. This encodes CASSPLHRGTEAFF.

This clonotype has a handful of counts. The J gene is TRBJ1-1, the V gene TRBV7-3; no reliable D call. The germline CDR1 and CDR2 sequences are SGHTA and FQGTGA. V was clipped by 3 bases and J by 1 base, with 6 bases between them. The CDR3 covers 13 residues. The CDR3 here is CASSFYGNTEAFF. CDR3 coding DNA: TGTGCCAGCAGCTTTTACGGGAACACTGAAGCTTTCTTT. The full variable domain, in which reference TRBV7-3 and TRBJ1-1 provide the parts outside the CDR3, is GAGVSQTPSNKVTEKGKYVELRCDPISGHTALYWYRQSLGQGPEFLIYFQGTGAADDSGLPNDRFFAVRPEGSVSTLKIQRTERGDSAVYLCASSFYGNTEAFFGQGTRLTVV.

V is TRBV7-8 and J is TRBJ1-1; possible D gene TRBD1, 6 bases. Germline assignment: CDR1 SGHVS and CDR2 FQNEAQ. V gave up 5 bases and J gave up 3 bases, with 13 bases separating them. The CDR3 runs to 14 residues. CDR3 sequence: CASSLGGADTEAFF. Written as DNA, the CDR3 is TGTGCCAGCAGCCTGGGGGGGGCGGACACTGAAGCTTTCTTT.

This clonotype appeared many times. The gene calls are TRBV27 and TRBJ1-1; D is unclear. CDR1 and CDR2 from the germline V gene are MNHEY and SMNVEV (reference sequence). There are 12 residues in the CDR3. V was trimmed by 5 bases and J by 5 bases, leaving 9 bases between them. CDR3 loop: CASSPKGTEAFF. The CDR3 nucleotides read TGTGCCAGCAGTCCGAAAGGGACTGAAGCTTTCTTT.